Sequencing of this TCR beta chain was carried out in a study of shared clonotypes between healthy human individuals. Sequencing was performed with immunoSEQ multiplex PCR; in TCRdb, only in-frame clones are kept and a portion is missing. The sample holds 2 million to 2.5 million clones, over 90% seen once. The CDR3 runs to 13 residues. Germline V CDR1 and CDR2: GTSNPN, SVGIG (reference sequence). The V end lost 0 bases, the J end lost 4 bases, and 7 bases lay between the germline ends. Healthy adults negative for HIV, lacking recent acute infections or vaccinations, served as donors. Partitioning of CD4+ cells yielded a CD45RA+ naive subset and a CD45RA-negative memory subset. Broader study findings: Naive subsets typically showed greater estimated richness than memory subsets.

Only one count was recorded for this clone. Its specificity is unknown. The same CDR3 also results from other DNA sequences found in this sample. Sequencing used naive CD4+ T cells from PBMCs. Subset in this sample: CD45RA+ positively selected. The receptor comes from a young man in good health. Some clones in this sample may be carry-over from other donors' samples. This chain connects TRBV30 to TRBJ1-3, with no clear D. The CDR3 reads CAWSVGVGNTIYF. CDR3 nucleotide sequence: TGTGCCTGGAGTGTAGGCGTAGGAAACACCATATATTTT.